A selection of T cell receptor beta chains follows, all from one sample in a study of long-term antiretroviral therapy in people with HIV. Here immunoSEQ multiplex PCR was the method, and the copy in TCRdb shows in-frame clones only, minus some. This sample carries 20,000 to 25,000 clones, around 76% of them seen once, and the ten largest clones take more than 4%. The sequencing here drew on unsorted PBMCs, taken 0.5 years after starting antiretroviral therapy. The origin of the receptors is a woman aged 40 to 50 with HIV. Both conserved end residues are part of each CDR3.

V | CDR3
TRBV11-2 | CASSLEGGTGEYF
TRBV7-9 | CASRLIRDSEQFF
TRBV5-1 | CASSKEPGFEETQYF
TRBV28 | CASSLGGILLSSYEQYF
TRBV20-1 | CSVENTQYF
TRBV4-2 | CASSQDRIRGTGELFF
TRBV28 | CASSFTGGREKLFF
TRBV4-3 | CASSQEDRGQETQYF
TRBV4-3 | CASSQDIPGQGYGYTF
TRBV7-9 | CASSFDRGTEAFF
TRBV5-8 | CASSLAGGGDYYNEQFF
TRBV14 | CASSQDWKTQYF
TRBV25-1 | CASSTLERGETQYF
TRBV5-6 | CASSSSGGEETQYF
TRBV13 | CASSLPRGEGSYEQYF
TRBV10-3 | CAISGEAGANNEQFF
TRBV5-1 | CASSSGQGGNSPLHF
TRBV7-9 | CASSPLAGGSGELFF
TRBV7-6 | CASTRGGGTYNEQFF
TRBV19 | CASSILINEYEQFF
TRBV5-8 | CASSGDIGIRNTEAFF
TRBV28 | CASSRTALNQPQHF
TRBV1 | CTSSQVSIRELEKLFF
TRBV9 | CASSVEGEIYGYTF
TRBV29-1 | CSVEVGYGYTF
TRBV6-5 | CASSLDSEAFF
TRBV6-5 | CASSYGVRTEAFF
TRBV5-1 | CASSHSQGANEQYF
TRBV9 | CASSVDKSETQYF
TRBV27 | CASGDIMNTEAFF
TRBV6-6 | CASSHEGRGGYGYTF
TRBV19 | CASSSDYYNEQFF
TRBV5-4 | CASSFLEPFSDTQYF
TRBV7-2 | CASSLIGGASVETQYF
TRBV9 | CASSVAPGAYTGELFF
TRBV7-6 | CASSFVASGGLSEQFF
TRBV5-6 | CASSFLQTQYF
TRBV4-3 | CASSQGSGSDTDTQYF
TRBV4-3 | CASRGGPEAFF
TRBV25-1 | CASSEFRKGATNEKLFF
TRBV7-9 | CASSSTGNTEAFF
TRBV19 | CASRQKNIQYF
TRBV27 | CASSLAGQAEKLFF
TRBV4-1 | CASSHVRVGSGKNIQYF
TRBV4-3 | CASSQDWDSSSTDTQYF
TRBV2 | CASDRGGSNNEQFF
TRBV7-2 | CASSLAAAGGGYGYTF
TRBV4-2 | CASSRGGLAGDTQYF
TRBV28 | CASSSGPTEAFF
TRBV29-1 | CSVEGGSDTQYF
TRBV11-2 | CASSPERGQFYGYTF
TRBV6-1 | CASSEARLAREQFF
TRBV27 | CASKGTAGNTIYF
TRBV5-1 | CASSLEGIPGETQYF
TRBV4-3 | CARVQGAPETEAFF